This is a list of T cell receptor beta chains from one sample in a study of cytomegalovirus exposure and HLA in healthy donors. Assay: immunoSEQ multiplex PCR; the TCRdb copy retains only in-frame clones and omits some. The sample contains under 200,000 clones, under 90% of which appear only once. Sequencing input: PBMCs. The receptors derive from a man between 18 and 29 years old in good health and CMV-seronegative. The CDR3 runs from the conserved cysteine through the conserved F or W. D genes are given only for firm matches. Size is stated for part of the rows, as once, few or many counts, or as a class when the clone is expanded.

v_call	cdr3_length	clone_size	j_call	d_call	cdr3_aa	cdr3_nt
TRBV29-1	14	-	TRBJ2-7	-	CSVAQGSLNYEQYF	TGCAGCGTTGCACAGGGCTCCCTAAATTACGAGCAGTACTTC
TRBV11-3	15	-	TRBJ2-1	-	CASSLGGNVYNEQFF	TGTGCCAGCAGCTTAGGCGGGAACGTTTACAATGAGCAGTTCTTC
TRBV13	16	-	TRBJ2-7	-	CASSLVVMGRTYEQYF	TGTGCCAGCAGCTTAGTGGTCATGGGCAGAACCTACGAGCAGTACTTC
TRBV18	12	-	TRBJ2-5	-	CASSTGVTTQYF	TGTGCCAGCTCAACGGGGGTTACTACCCAGTACTTC
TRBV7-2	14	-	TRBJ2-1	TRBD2	CASSLGGGGNEQFF	TGTGCCAGCAGCTTAGGCGGGGGGGGAAATGAGCAGTTCTTC
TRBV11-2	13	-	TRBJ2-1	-	CASSFSRGSEQFF	TGTGCCAGCAGCTTTAGTCGGGGAAGTGAGCAGTTCTTC
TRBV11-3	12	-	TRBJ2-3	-	CASSPGTDTQYF	TGTGCCAGCAGTCCAGGCACAGATACGCAGTATTTT
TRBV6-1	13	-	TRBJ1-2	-	CASSVGGDYGYTF	TGTGCCAGCAGTGTAGGGGGGGACTATGGCTACACCTTC
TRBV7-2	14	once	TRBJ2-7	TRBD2	CASSFGTTTYEQYF	TGTGCCAGCAGCTTCGGGACTACGACCTACGAGCAGTACTTC
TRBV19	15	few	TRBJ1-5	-	CASSTSGGSNQPQHF	TGTGCCAGCTCGACCTCCGGGGGGAGCAATCAGCCCCAGCATTTT
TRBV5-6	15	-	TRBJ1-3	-	CASSLVSGSGNTIYF	TGTGCCAGCAGCTTAGTGTCGGGCTCTGGAAACACCATATATTTT
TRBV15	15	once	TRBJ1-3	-	CATSRDGRSGNTIYF	TGTGCCACCAGCAGAGATGGGCGCTCTGGAAACACCATATATTTT
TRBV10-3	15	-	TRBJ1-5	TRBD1	CAISESTDRNQPQHF	TGTGCCATCAGTGAGTCGACGGACAGGAATCAGCCCCAGCATTTT
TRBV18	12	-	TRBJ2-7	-	CASSPRTYEQYF	TGTGCCAGCTCACCCAGGACATACGAGCAGTACTTC
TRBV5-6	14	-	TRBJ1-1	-	CASNPVTDYTEAFF	TGTGCCAGCAACCCAGTGACAGACTACACTGAAGCTTTCTTT
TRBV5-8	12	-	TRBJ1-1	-	CASSLQNTEAFF	TGTGCCAGCAGCTTGCAGAACACTGAAGCTTTCTTT
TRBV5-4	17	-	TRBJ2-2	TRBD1	CASSLAPGGAGTGELFF	TGTGCCAGCAGCTTGGCCCCAGGGGGCGCGGGCACCGGGGAGCTGTTTTTT
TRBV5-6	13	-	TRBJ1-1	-	CASSLSVNTEAFF	TGTGCCAGCAGCTTGTCAGTGAACACTGAAGCTTTCTTT
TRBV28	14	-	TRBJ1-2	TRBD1	CASRGDRGYYGYTF	TGTGCCAGCAGGGGGGACAGGGGATACTATGGCTACACCTTC
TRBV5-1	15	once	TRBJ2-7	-	CASSWPTAFNNEQYF	TGCGCCAGCAGCTGGCCGACAGCCTTTAACAACGAGCAGTACTTC
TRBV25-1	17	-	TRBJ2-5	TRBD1	CASSEYRGTAYQETQYF	TGTGCCAGCAGTGAATATAGGGGGACAGCGTACCAAGAGACCCAGTACTTC
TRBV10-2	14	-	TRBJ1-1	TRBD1	CASSEQGANTEAFF	TGCGCCAGCAGTGAGCAGGGGGCGAACACTGAAGCTTTCTTT
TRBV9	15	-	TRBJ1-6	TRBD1	CASGVSGQFNSPLHF	TGTGCCAGCGGGGTTTCGGGACAGTTTAATTCACCCCTCCACTTT
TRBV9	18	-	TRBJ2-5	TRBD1	CASSVGPGQAPGQETQYF	TGTGCCAGCAGCGTAGGTCCGGGACAGGCTCCGGGGCAAGAGACCCAGTACTTC
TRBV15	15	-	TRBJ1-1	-	CATSRDTGPNTEAFF	TGTGCCACCAGCAGAGATACAGGGCCGAACACTGAAGCTTTCTTT
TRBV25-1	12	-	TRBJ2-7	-	CASGAFVYEQYF	TGTGCCAGCGGAGCGTTTGTCTACGAGCAGTACTTC
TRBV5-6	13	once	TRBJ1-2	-	CASSPPWGGGYTF	TGTGCCAGCAGCCCCCCATGGGGGGGTGGCTACACCTTC
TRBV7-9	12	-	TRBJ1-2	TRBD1	CASSLGQVGYTF	TGTGCCAGCAGCCTCGGACAGGTTGGCTACACCTTC
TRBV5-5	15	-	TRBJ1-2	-	CASTTVSGLSDGYTF	TGTGCCAGCACCACAGTTTCAGGGTTATCGGATGGCTACACCTTC
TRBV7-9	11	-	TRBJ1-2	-	CASSSGDGYTF	TGTGCCAGCAGCTCAGGGGATGGCTACACCTTC
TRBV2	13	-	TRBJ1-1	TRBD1	CASQGGMNTEAFF	TGTGCCAGCCAAGGGGGCATGAACACTGAAGCTTTCTTT
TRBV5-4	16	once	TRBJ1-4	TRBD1	CASSDGQGATNEKLFF	TGTGCCAGCAGCGACGGACAGGGGGCAACTAATGAAAAACTGTTTTTT
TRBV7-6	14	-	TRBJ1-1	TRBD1	CASRTGGVNTEAFF	TGTGCCAGCAGGACAGGGGGGGTGAACACTGAAGCTTTCTTT
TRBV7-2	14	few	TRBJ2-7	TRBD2	CASSLTGLAKGQYF	TGTGCCAGCAGCTTGACCGGACTAGCAAAGGGGCAGTACTTC
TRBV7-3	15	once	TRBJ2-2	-	CASSPGTVNTGELFF	TGTGCCAGCAGCCCCGGGACTGTTAACACCGGGGAGCTGTTTTTT
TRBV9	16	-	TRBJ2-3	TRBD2	CASSGGTSGLTDTQYF	TGTGCCAGCAGCGGGGGGACTAGCGGTCTCACAGATACGCAGTATTTT
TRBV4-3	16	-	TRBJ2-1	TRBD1	CASSQGHRGLYNEQFF	TGCGCCAGCAGCCAAGGCCACAGGGGGCTATACAATGAGCAGTTCTTC
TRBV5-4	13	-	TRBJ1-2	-	CASSAGQNYGYTF	TGTGCCAGCAGCGCAGGACAGAACTATGGCTACACCTTC
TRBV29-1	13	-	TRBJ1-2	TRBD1	CSAPGQGSNGYTF	TGCAGCGCCCCGGGACAGGGTAGCAATGGCTACACCTTC